The clone carrying this TCR beta chain was detected only a few times. This record belongs to a study of T cell responses to AZD1222 COVID-19 vaccine. The method was immunoSEQ multiplex PCR; TCRdb's version includes in-frame clones alone and lacks a portion of them. The sample records roughly 120,000 clones, approximately 90% being singletons. The sample in question was peripheral blood, obtained on day 0 of AZD1222 vaccination. This receptor was obtained from an adult in good health.

DNA for the CDR3: TGTGCCAGCAGCCCCACAGGGGATTATTATGGCTACACCTTC. This codes for CASSPTGDYYGYTF. The chain employs TRBV5-4 and TRBJ1-2; TRBD1 aligns across 7 bases. V dropped 4 bases and J dropped 5; count of bases not matched to a gene: 8. This CDR3 is built from 14 residues. Germline CDR1 SGHNT, CDR2 YYREEE (reference sequence).